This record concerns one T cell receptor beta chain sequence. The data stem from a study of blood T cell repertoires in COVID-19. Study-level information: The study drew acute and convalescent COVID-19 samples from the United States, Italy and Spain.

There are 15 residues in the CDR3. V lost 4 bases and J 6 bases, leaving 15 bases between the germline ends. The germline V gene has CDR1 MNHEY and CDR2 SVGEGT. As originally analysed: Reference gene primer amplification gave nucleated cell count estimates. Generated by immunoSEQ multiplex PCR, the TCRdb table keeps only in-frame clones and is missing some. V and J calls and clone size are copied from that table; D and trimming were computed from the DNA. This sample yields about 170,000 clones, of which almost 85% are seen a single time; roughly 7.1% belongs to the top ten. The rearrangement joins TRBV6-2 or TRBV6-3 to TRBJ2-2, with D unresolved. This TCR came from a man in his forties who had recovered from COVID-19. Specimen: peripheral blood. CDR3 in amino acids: CASSLVTDWSGELFF. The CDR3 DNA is TGTGCCAGCAGTTTGGTAACAGATTGGTCCGGGGAGCTGTTTTTT.